This TCR beta chain derives from a study of blood T cell repertoires in COVID-19 (dated by TCRdb to 2018 to 2020). Turning to the overall study: Samples from collaborators originated in the United States, Italy and Spain and spanned both the acute and convalescent phases of COVID-19. The material from the prospective study consisted of cDNA or gDNA derived from T cells, B-cell-depleted T cells, or PBMCs. Deeply sampled blood TCRbeta repertoires from subjects exposed to, actively infected with, or recovered from COVID-19 were included in the dataset. The repertoires were made available in a free public database intended to serve as a resource for research on the immune response to SARS-CoV-2. The samples were drawn from two sources: the first 160 participants of the ongoing ImmuneRACE study, and some 1,300 subjects contributed by 6 global collaborators. Sample metadata almost always included a de-identified subject ID, COVID-19 status, age in years and sex. HLA class I and class II types, where available, came from metadata supplied by the sample provider rather than from assay-based typing.

Here is what the overall study found, with its caveats: Clinical and demographic metadata were provided uncurated, with the amount varying by source and participant.

In the prospective study, participants were about 18 to 95 years old, resided in about two dozen geographic areas of the United States, and were enrolled through a virtual design. To assign participants to cohorts, the prospective study relied on clinical history that participants themselves reported in a screening survey and a study questionnaire. Recovered participants in ImmuneRACE Cohort 3 were defined as having two consecutive negative NP/OP PCR tests, clearance from a healthcare professional, or resolution of symptoms. Mobile phlebotomists in the prospective study collected whole blood, serum and a nasopharyngeal or oropharyngeal swab from every participant. Prospective study participants could optionally give additional blood draws and questionnaires over an approximately 2-month period. Blood samples from the prospective study were shipped frozen or at room temperature prior to DNA extraction.

On this clone: Its antigen specificity is not known. Base qualities are not recorded, but no much larger clone differs from it by a single base.

There are 17 amino acids in the CDR3, from cysteine to phenylalanine inclusive. Kept here is only the CDR3 DNA, which spans 51 bases and is read in frame from base 1. Per the germline V gene (reference sequence), LGHDT is the CDR1 and YNNKEL is the CDR2. V is clipped by 4 bases and J by 0 bases, and the sequence between their germline boundaries is 13 bases long. TCRbeta CDR3 regions were amplified from genomic DNA by means of the immunoSEQ Assay, a bias-controlled multiplex PCR. The paper's data handling went like this. Within the assay, amplification of reference gene primers was used to estimate how many nucleated cells each sample contained. Sequence reads were collapsed and filtered to measure the absolute abundance of every unique TCRbeta CDR3 rearrangement. For each sample, productive Simpson clonality was calculated as the square root of Simpson's diversity index over productive rearrangements. TCRdb's version of the immuneACCESS table is confined to in-frame rearrangements and falls short of the full clone set. An unresolved V gene accounts for under half of the shortfall where checked; the remainder is of unknown origin. The V and J calls and clone size come from that table; D and trimming were worked out from the DNA. Across this sample there are 150,000 to 200,000 clones, with 65% to 85% seen only once. Approximately 5.4% of the sample is held by the ten biggest clonotypes.

This receptor was identified in a man aged 35 to 55 who had recovered from COVID-19. The source material was PBMCs or T cells enriched from blood (not recorded which). The rearranged segments are TRBV3-1 (or the pseudogene TRBV3-2) and TRBJ1-6; no confident D gene assignment can be made. The CDR3 region: CASSPRVFHSYNSPLHF. The sequenced DNA is TGTGCCAGCAGCCCCCGGGTCTTTCACTCCTATAATTCACCCCTCCACTTT.